This entry concerns a single TCR beta chain. Antigen: not known. The identical CDR3 is also encoded by other nucleotide sequences in the sample. This sample stems from a study of shared clonotypes between healthy human individuals. Turning to the study itself: Per donor, three plates held CD4 naive cells, three held CD4 memory, two held CD8 naive and one held CD8 memory. Study-level findings and limits: Sampling covered nothing but blood. Tissue TCR repertoires likely differ from those found in blood. A few donors shared 5% to 5.5% of their naive CD4 clonotypes. Unshared clonotypes carried lower generation probabilities than those common to all four donors.

The table came from immunoSEQ multiplex PCR; TCRdb's copy has only in-frame clones and leaves some out. The repertoire has about 2 million clones, about 95% of them found once; the top ten carry 1% to 1.5%. The germline V gene encodes CDR1 MNHEY and CDR2 SVGAGI. The CDR3 is 14 amino acids. V shed 0 bases, J shed 4 bases, and the junction held 0 bases outside the gene matches. Positively selected for CCR7, the CD45RO-negative cells used as naive CD8 cells excluded terminally differentiated effector memory CD45RA+ cells. Sequencing was done on a sample of naive CD8+ T cells sorted from blood. The gene calls are TRBV6-5 and TRBJ2-5, with TRBD2 matching 9 bases. The clonotype comes from a man aged 18 to 30 in good health. CDR3 coding DNA: TGTGCCAGCAGTTACTCACTAGCGGGAGAGACCCAGTACTTC. It encodes CASSYSLAGETQYF.